This T cell receptor (beta chain) was found in a study of Ad26.COV2.S vaccination and SARS-CoV-2 variants. Data came from immunoSEQ multiplex PCR; TCRdb stores just in-frame clones and leaves some out. The sample has about 280,000 clones; about 90% are singletons. About this clone itself: The antigen remains undetermined.

Study results and limitations: Vaccine recipients posted higher spike-specific TCR breadth than their placebo counterparts. Possibly, TCR breadth and depth analyses underestimated total T cell responses. Vaccinated and placebo-treated recipients had similar non-spike TCR breadth.

Treatment of the sample: around 19 received Ad26.COV2.S at low or high dose, single or two shots; a few received placebo; per-sample allocation not given. Sampling occurred on day 63 after the first vaccine or placebo injection. Wuhan-strain spike was delivered by a replication-incompetent Ad26 vector. Sequenced here: peripheral blood, sampled in a trial of Ad26.COV2.S vaccine versus placebo. The origin of this receptor is a person aged 18-60 years who received the Ad26.COV2.S COVID-19 vaccine or a placebo.

CDR3 sequence: CASSYTRNYGYTF. CDR3 nucleotides: TGTGCCAGCAGTTACACAAGAAACTATGGCTACACCTTC. The chain has TRBV6-5 and TRBJ1-2; no firm D call. Germline assignment: CDR1 MNHEY and CDR2 SVGAGI. Trimming removed 2 bases at V and 2 bases at J, with 6 bases between. This CDR3 region has 13 residues.